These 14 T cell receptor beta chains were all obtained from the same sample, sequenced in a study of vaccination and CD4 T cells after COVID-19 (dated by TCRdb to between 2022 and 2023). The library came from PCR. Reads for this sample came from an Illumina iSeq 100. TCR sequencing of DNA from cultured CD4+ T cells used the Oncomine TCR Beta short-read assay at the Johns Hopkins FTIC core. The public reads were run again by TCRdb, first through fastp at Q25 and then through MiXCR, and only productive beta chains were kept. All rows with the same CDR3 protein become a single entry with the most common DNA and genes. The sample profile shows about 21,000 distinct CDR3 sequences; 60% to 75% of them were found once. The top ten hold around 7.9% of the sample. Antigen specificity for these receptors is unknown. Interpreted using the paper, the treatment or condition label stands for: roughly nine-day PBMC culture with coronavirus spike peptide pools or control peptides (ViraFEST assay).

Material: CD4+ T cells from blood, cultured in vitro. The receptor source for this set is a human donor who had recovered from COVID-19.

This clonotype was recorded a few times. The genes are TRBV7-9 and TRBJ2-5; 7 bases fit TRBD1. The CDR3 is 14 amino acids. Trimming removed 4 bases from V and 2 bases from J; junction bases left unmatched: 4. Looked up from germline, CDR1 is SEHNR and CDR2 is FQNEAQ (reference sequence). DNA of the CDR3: TGTGCCAGCAGCTCGGGACAGCCACAAGAGACCCAGTACTTC. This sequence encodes CASSSGQPQETQYF. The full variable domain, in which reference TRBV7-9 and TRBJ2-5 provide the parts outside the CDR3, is DTGVSQNPRHKITKRGQNVTFRCDPISEHNRLYWYRQTLGQGPEFLTYFQNEAQLEKSRLLSDRFSAERPKGSFSTLEIQRTEQGDSAMYLCASSSGQPQETQYFGPGTRLLVL.

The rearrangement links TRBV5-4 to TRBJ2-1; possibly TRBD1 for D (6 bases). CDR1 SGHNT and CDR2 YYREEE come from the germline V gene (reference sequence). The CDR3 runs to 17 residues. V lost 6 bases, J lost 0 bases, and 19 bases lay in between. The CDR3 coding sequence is TGTGCCAGCACCACCTCCGGGACACGCCGCTCCTACAATGAGCAGTTCTTC. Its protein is CASTTSGTRRSYNEQFF.

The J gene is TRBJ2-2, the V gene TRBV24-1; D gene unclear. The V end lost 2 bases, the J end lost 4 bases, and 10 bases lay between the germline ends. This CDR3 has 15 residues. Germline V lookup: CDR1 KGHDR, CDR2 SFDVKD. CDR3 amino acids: CATSDSWTSTGELFF. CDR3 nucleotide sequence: TGTGCCACCAGTGATTCCTGGACCTCCACCGGGGAGCTGTTTTTT.

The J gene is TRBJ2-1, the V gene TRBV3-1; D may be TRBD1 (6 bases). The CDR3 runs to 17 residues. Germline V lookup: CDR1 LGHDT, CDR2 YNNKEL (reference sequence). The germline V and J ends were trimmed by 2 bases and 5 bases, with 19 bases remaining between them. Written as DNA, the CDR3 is TGTGCCAGCAGCCAACCCAGGGGAGAATTCGGGGACAATGAGCAGTTCTTC. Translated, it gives CASSQPRGEFGDNEQFF.

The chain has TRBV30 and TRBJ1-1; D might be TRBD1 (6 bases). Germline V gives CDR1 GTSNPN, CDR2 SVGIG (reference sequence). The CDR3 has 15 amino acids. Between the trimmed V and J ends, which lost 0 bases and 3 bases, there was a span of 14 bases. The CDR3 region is CAWSVLGGKDTEAFF. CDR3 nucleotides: TGTGCCTGGAGTGTACTAGGGGGAAAGGACACTGAAGCTTTCTTT. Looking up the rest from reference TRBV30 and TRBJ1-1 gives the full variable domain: SQTIHQWPATLVQPVGSPLSLECTVEGTSNPNLYWYRQAAGRGLQLLFYSVGIGQISSEVPQNLSASRPQDRQFILSSKKLLLSDSGFYLCAWSVLGGKDTEAFFGQGTRLTVV.

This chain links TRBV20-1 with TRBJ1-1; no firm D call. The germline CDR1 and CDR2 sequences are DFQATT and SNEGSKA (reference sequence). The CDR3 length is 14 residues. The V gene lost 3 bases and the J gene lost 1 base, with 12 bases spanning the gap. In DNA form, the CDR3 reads TGCAGTGCTAGCAGGCCAGGACGGAACACTGAAGCTTTCTTT. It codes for CSASRPGRNTEAFF.

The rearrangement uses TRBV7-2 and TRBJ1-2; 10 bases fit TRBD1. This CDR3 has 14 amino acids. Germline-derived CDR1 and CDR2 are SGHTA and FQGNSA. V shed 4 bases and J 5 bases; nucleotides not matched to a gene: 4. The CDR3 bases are TGTGCCAGCAGCTCACGGACAGGGGGGTATGGCTACACCTTC. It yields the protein CASSSRTGGYGYTF. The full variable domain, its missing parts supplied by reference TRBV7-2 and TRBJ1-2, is GAGVSQSPSNKVTEKGKDVELRCDPISGHTALYWYRQSLGQGLEFLIYFQGNSAPDKSGLPSDRFSAERTGGSVSTLTIQRTQQEDSAVYLCASSSRTGGYGYTFGSGTRLTVV.

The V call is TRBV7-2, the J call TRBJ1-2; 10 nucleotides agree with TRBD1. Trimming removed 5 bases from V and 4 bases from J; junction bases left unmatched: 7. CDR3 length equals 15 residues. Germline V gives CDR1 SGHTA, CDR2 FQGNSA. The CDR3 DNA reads TGTGCCAGCAGCATACGACAGGGGGCCCCCTATGGCTACACCTTC. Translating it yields CASSIRQGAPYGYTF.

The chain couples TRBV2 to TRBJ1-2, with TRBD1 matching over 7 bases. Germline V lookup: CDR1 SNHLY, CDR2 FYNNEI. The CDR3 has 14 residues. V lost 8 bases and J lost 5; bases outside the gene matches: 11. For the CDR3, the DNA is TGTGCCAGCCGTAGGGACAGTTCGTCGTATGGCTACACCTTC. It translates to CASRRDSSSYGYTF.

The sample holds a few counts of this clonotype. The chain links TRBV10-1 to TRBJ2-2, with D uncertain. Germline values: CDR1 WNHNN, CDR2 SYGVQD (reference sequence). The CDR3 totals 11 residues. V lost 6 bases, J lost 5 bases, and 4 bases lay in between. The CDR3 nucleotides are TGCGCCAGCAGGGGGACCGGGGAGCTGTTTTTT. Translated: CASRGTGELFF.

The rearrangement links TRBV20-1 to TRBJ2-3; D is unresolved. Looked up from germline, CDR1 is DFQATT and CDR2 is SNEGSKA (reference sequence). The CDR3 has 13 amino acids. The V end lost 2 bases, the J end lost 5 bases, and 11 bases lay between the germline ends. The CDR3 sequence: CSARNLPGDTQYF. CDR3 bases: TGCAGTGCTAGAAACCTACCCGGAGATACGCAGTATTTT.

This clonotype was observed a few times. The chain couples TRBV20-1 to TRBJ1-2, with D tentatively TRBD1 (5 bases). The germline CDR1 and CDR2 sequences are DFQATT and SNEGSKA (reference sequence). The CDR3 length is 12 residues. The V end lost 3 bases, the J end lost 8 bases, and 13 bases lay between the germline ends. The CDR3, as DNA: TGCAGTGCTAGGACAGTCGTAGGCGGCTACACCTTC. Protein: CSARTVVGGYTF.

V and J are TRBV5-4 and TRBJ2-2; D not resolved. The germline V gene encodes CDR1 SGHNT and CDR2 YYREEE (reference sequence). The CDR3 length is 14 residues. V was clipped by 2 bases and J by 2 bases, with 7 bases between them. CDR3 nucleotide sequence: TGTGCCAGCAGCTTCATGAAAAACACCGGGGAGCTGTTTTTT. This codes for CASSFMKNTGELFF.

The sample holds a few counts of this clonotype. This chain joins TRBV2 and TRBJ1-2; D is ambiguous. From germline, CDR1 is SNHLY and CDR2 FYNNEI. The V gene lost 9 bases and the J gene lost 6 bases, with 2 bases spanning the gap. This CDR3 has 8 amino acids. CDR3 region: CARHGYTF. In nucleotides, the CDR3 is TGTGCCAGACATGGCTACACCTTC.